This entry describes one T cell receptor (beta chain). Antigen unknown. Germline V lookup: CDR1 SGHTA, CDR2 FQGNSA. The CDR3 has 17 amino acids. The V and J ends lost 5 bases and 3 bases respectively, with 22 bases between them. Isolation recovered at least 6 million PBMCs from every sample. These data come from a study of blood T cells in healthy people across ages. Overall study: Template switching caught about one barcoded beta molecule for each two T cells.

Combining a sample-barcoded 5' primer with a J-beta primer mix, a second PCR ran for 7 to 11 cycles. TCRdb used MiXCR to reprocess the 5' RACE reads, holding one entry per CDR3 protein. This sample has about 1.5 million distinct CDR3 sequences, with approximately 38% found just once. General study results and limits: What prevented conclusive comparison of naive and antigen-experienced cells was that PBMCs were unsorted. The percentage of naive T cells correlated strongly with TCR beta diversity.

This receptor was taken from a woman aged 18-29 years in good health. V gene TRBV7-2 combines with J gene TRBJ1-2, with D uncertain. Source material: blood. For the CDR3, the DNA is TGTGCCAGCAGCCCCTCCTGGGGATACATAGGCGACTATGGCTACACCTTC. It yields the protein CASSPSWGYIGDYGYTF.